The 3 T cell receptor beta chains listed next were all sequenced from one sample in a study of blood T cell repertoires in COVID-19. Libraries were prepared by immunoSEQ multiplex PCR; TCRdb keeps only in-frame clonotypes and omits some of them. Here the sample spans around 160,000 clones, 80% being singletons. Sequencing was performed on PBMCs or T cells enriched from blood (not recorded which). Receptor source: a woman between 55 and 75 years old who had recovered from COVID-19.

The chain has TRBV5-8 and TRBJ2-1, with a weak D call TRBD2 (5 bases). The CDR3 covers 15 residues. V dropped 0 bases and J dropped 5 bases, with 12 bases sitting between them. Looked up from germline, CDR1 is SGHTS and CDR2 is YDEGEE. CDR3 DNA: TGTGCCAGCAGCTTGGGCGGGTCGCCCCACAATGAGCAGTTCTTC. It translates to CASSLGGSPHNEQFF.

The chain employs TRBV2 and TRBJ2-7; D gene ambiguous. This CDR3 has 12 amino acids. The V end lost 8 bases, the J end lost 2 bases, and 10 bases lay between the germline ends. Germline V gene sequence: CDR1 SNHLY, CDR2 FYNNEI. CDR3 sequence (DNA): TGTGCCAGCCAAAGACTCGCCTACGAGCAGTACTTC. Encoded protein: CASQRLAYEQYF.

This chain joins TRBV6-6 and TRBJ2-1; TRBD2 aligns across 7 bases. After removal of 5 bases from V and 3 bases from J, the junction contained 7 bases not matched to a gene. The germline V gene has CDR1 MNHNY and CDR2 SVGAGI (reference sequence). The CDR3 is made up of 15 amino acids. CDR3 coding DNA: TGTGCCAGCAGTACCCAGCGGGGATTCTACAATGAGCAGTTCTTC. It yields the protein CASSTQRGFYNEQFF.